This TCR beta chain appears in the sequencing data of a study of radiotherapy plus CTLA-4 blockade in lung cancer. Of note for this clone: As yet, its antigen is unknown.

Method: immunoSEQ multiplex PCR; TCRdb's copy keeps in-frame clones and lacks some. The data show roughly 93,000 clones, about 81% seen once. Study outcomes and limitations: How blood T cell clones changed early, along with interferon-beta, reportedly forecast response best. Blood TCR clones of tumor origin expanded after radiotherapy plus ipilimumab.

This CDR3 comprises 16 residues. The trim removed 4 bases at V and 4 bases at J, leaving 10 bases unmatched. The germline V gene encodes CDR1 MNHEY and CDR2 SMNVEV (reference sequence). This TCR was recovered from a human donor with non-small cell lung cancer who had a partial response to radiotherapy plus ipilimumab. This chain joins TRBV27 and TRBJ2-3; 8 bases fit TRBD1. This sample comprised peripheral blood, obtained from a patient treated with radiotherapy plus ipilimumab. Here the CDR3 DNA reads TGTGCCAGCAGTTCACCTGGACAGGGTCCGCCAGATACGCAGTATTTT. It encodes CASSSPGQGPPDTQYF.